What follows describes a single T cell receptor beta chain. The germline V gene encodes CDR1 MNHEY and CDR2 SVGAGI. V lost 8 bases and J lost 3, with 16 bases in between. The CDR3 consists of 14 residues. This sample was included in a study of blood T cell repertoires in COVID-19. Study at large: Whether acute or convalescent, the COVID-19 samples came from the United States, Italy and Spain. The analysed material was cDNA or gDNA that came from T cells, B-cell-depleted T cells, or PBMCs.

As processed by the authors: Amplification of reference gene primers was used by the study to estimate nucleated cell counts. Assay used: immunoSEQ multiplex PCR; TCRdb lists only in-frame clones, some missing. V and J calls and clone size are as listed in that table; D and trimming were resolved from the DNA. This table holds 95,000 to 100,000 clones, roughly 84% found once. The genes are TRBV6-5 and TRBJ1-2, with D possibly being TRBD1 (6 bases). Sequencing was performed on peripheral blood. The clonotype was recovered from a woman aged 55-70 years with acute or convalescent COVID-19. CDR3 DNA: TGTGCCAGCTCCGAAAACAGGGATTACTATGGCTACACCTTC. Protein sequence: CASSENRDYYGYTF.